The clone carrying this T cell receptor beta chain appeared a single time. This entry belongs to a study of cytomegalovirus exposure and HLA in healthy donors. Trimming took 6 bases from V and 3 from J, leaving 15 bases between them. Germline V gives CDR1 SGHAT, CDR2 FQNNGV. The CDR3 runs 15 residues. Data came from immunoSEQ multiplex PCR; TCRdb stores just in-frame clones and leaves some out. The top ten clones hold about 4.3% of a sample with roughly 120,000 clones, 88% of them seen once. Sequenced material: PBMCs. The chain is built from TRBV11-2 and TRBJ2-1; D remains unclear. This clonotype was obtained from a man aged 18 to 29 in good health and CMV-seropositive. The CDR3 DNA reads as TGTGCCAGCAGTCCCCCCCCCGGTTACTACAATGAGCAGTTCTTC. Translated: CASSPPPGYYNEQFF.